The source of this T cell receptor (beta chain) is a study of blood T cells in healthy people across ages. Broader study findings: The lack of PBMC sorting stopped any conclusive naive versus antigen-experienced comparison.

Concerning this clonotype itself: Its target is not known.

The germline V gene has CDR1 SGDLS and CDR2 YYNGEE. This CDR3 has 14 residues. Trimming removed 3 bases from V and 3 bases from J, with 12 bases in between. A J-beta primer mix and a sample-barcoded 5' primer were used in a second PCR of about 7 to 11 cycles. TCRdb redid the calling of the 5' RACE reads with MiXCR, one entry per CDR3 protein. This sample has over 1.5 million distinct CDR3 sequences, with 49% found just once. This clonotype was sampled from a woman aged 40 to 55 in good health. Sequencing was carried out using blood. This chain connects TRBV9 to TRBJ1-2, with D unresolved. The CDR3 DNA reads TGTGCCAGCAGCGCACATTACTCCGACTATGGCTACACCTTC. It is translated as CASSAHYSDYGYTF.